This T cell receptor beta chain was observed in a study of cytomegalovirus exposure and HLA in healthy donors. This clone has just a few counts. With 60 Vbeta and 13 Jbeta primers, the PCR was carried out. Clones were sequenced by immunoSEQ multiplex PCR, and TCRdb holds only the in-frame ones, with some missing. The repertoire consists of 150,000 or so clones, with around four fifths occurring once and the leading ten covering around 2.1%. Input material: PBMCs. The receptor's source is a female donor in good health and CMV-seronegative.

The CDR3, as DNA: TGTGCCAGTATGGAGGGCCCTGAAGCTTTCTTT. It is translated as CASMEGPEAFF. The V gene is TRBV19, the J gene TRBJ1-1; D is unresolved. CDR1 is LNHDA and CDR2 is SQIVND in the germline V gene (reference sequence). This CDR3 region has 11 residues. The V and J ends lost 7 bases and 6 bases respectively, with 9 bases between them.